Below are 19 T cell receptor beta chains sequenced from a single sample in a study of CXCR3-negative and CXCR3-positive naive CD8 T cells. Study findings and constraints: More hydrophobic TRB CDR3s were found in CXCR3-positive naive cells than in CXCR3-negative naive cells.

Their specific antigens are unknown. The method, 5' RACE with UMI labels, was used to prepare the TRB cDNA libraries. Reanalyzing the 5' RACE reads, TCRdb keeps one entry per CDR3 protein, without DNA. This repertoire includes about 120,000 distinct CDR3 sequences. Sequencing used naive CXCR3+ CD8+ T cells from blood. The sample's subset: CD45RO-CCR7+CD27+CD95- naive CD8+ T cells expressing CXCR3 (TNR3+). These receptors all stem from a human donor in good health. Some clones in this sample may be carry-over from other donors' samples.

The V and J genes are TRBV7-9 and TRBJ2-2; TCRdb calls TRBD2, which cannot be checked without DNA. Germline lookup yields CDR1 SEHNR and CDR2 FQNEAQ (reference sequence). The CDR3 extends over 14 amino acids. The CDR3 loop is CASSPSGNTGELFF.

The chain is built from TRBV5-5 and TRBJ2-2. The V gene's germline CDR1 is SGHKS and CDR2 YYEKEE (reference sequence). CDR3 length equals 14 residues. The CDR3 sequence is CASSLADSTGELFF.

The V call is TRBV29-1, the J call TRBJ2-2; TCRdb's D call of TRBD2 is untestable without DNA. The CDR3 spans 17 residues. CDR1 SQVTM and CDR2 ANQGSEA come from the germline V gene. The CDR3 region is CSVEVWASGARTGELFF.

The gene calls are TRBV28 and TRBJ2-1; TCRdb returns TRBD1, unconfirmable since there is no DNA. The CDR3 extends over 15 amino acids. Germline-derived CDR1 and CDR2 are MDHEN and SYDVKM. Here the CDR3 reads CASSPLSRVVDEQFF. The whole variable domain, filled in from reference TRBV28 and TRBJ2-1, reads DVKVTQSSRYLVKRTGEKVFLECVQDMDHENMFWYRQDPGLGLRLIYFSYDVKMKEKGDIPEGYSVSREKKERFSLILESASTNQTSMYLCASSPLSRVVDEQFFGPGTRLTVL.

The V and J genes are TRBV6-5 and TRBJ1-1; without DNA, the TCRdb call of TRBD1 cannot be checked. The germline V gene encodes CDR1 MNHEY and CDR2 SVGAGI. CDR3 size: 12 residues. This CDR3 reads CASTPDGTEAFF.

The J gene is TRBJ1-4, the V gene TRBV2; lacking DNA, the TRBD1 call made by TCRdb goes unchecked. CDR1 and CDR2 from the germline V gene are SNHLY and FYNNEI. The CDR3 is made up of 14 amino acids. CDR3 sequence reads: CASSDYQGYEKLFF.

The V call is TRBV3-1, the J call TRBJ2-3. The CDR3 runs 14 residues. From germline, CDR1 is LGHDT and CDR2 YNNKEL (reference sequence). The CDR3 sequence is CASSQDRTASTQYF.

The chain joins TRBV28 to TRBJ2-7; with no DNA, the TCRdb D assignment of TRBD1 cannot be verified. The CDR3 loop spans 15 amino acids. Germline CDR1 is MDHEN and CDR2 is SYDVKM. The CDR3 loop reads CASSSPGQGRYEQYF.

The V call is TRBV6-5, the J call TRBJ1-2. The CDR3 contains 13 residues. Germline V gene sequence: CDR1 MNHEY, CDR2 SVGAGI. The CDR3 spells CASSYREIYGYTF.

The chain is built from TRBV7-8 and TRBJ2-1; TCRdb's assignment of TRBD1 cannot be checked, as there is no DNA. Germline values: CDR1 SGHVS, CDR2 FQNEAQ. The CDR3 is 15 residues long. CDR3: CASSLGQGPNNEQFF. Full variable domain (outside the CDR3, taken from reference TRBV7-8 and TRBJ2-1): GAGVSQSPRYKVAKRGQDVALRCDPISGHVSLFWYQQALGQGPEFLTYFQNEAQLDKSGLPSDRFFAERPEGSVSTLKIQRTQQEDSAVYLCASSLGQGPNNEQFFGPGTRLTVL.

The gene calls are TRBV20-1 and TRBJ2-7; TCRdb outputs TRBD1, but without DNA this stays unchecked. The CDR3 covers 16 residues. Germline loops: CDR1 DFQATT, CDR2 SNEGSKA (reference sequence). The CDR3 loop reads CSARDLSTGTAYEQYF.

CDR3 sequence: CASSDSSWDEQFF. The chain joins TRBV6-4 to TRBJ2-1. This CDR3 is built from 13 residues. Germline V lookup: CDR1 MRHNA, CDR2 SNTAGT.

This chain connects TRBV5-5 to TRBJ2-1; TCRdb reports TRBD1, a call that lacks DNA to check it against. Germline V CDR1 and CDR2: SGHKS, YYEKEE (reference sequence). The CDR3 is made up of 15 amino acids. CDR3 region: CASSLSPLGGSEQFF. The full variable domain, with the rest looked up from reference TRBV5-5 and TRBJ2-1, is DAGVTQSPTHLIKTRGQQVTLRCSPISGHKSVSWYQQVLGQGPQFIFQYYEKEERGRGNFPDRFSARQFPNYSSELNVNALLLGDSALYLCASSLSPLGGSEQFFGPGTRLTVL.

J is TRBJ2-7 and V is TRBV5-1; TCRdb proposes TRBD1, but this gene call is untestable without DNA. Looked up from germline, CDR1 is SGHRS and CDR2 is YFSETQ. The CDR3 runs 15 residues. This CDR3 is CASSHLPGPSYEQYF.

The chain combines TRBV4-1 with TRBJ2-1; TCRdb selects TRBD2, and the lack of DNA leaves this call unchecked. This CDR3 spans 14 amino acids. CDR1 and CDR2 (germline): MGHRA, YSYEKL. CDR3 protein: CASSTLLQVNEQFF.

This rearrangement joins TRBV19 to TRBJ1-4. The CDR3 is made up of 15 amino acids. Germline V lookup: CDR1 LNHDA, CDR2 SQIVND (reference sequence). The CDR3 spells CASTALQPYGEKLFF.

The chain joins TRBV7-6 to TRBJ1-5. Germline V gene data show CDR1 as SGHVS and CDR2 as FNYEAQ. This CDR3 has 14 amino acids. The CDR3 is CASSRTAGNQPQHF.

The gene calls are TRBV5-6 and TRBJ2-5; as DNA is missing, the TRBD1 call by TCRdb cannot be tested. This CDR3 has 15 amino acids. Germline CDR1 reads SGHDT; CDR2 reads YYEEEE. The CDR3: CASSSGTPPRETQYF.

The V gene is TRBV19, the J gene TRBJ2-1; absent DNA, TCRdb's TRBD1 call cannot be checked. Germline-derived CDR1 and CDR2 are LNHDA and SQIVND (reference sequence). This CDR3 is built from 19 residues. This CDR3 reads CASSIGSAGTGFSYNEQFF.